The sequence of this T cell receptor (beta chain) was determined in a study of T cell responses to AZD1222 COVID-19 vaccine. The study's findings and limits: Seropositivity was recorded at baseline in only a handful of AZD1222 recipients. Reportedly, nearly half of unique spike TCRs recognized epitopes outside B.1.351/B.1.1.7 mutations. Spike regions recognized by vaccine-associated CD4 TCRs spanned the protein, led by 160-218 and 743-854.

Libraries were prepared by immunoSEQ multiplex PCR; TCRdb keeps only in-frame clonotypes and omits some of them. The data hold around 45,000 clones, with around 91% observed a single time. Details on this clone: The antigen is not known.

CDR3 size: 15 residues. Germline V gene lookup returns CDR1 SGHVS and CDR2 FQNEAQ. V dropped 3 bases and J dropped 1 base, with 9 bases sitting between them. Some second doses came at about 4 weeks and others at about 12 weeks; these were pooled. The V and J genes are TRBV7-8 and TRBJ2-2; the D gene is possibly TRBD2 (5 bases). This sample comprised peripheral blood, obtained 28 days after the second AZD1222 dose. This TCR came from an adult who received the AZD1222 COVID-19 vaccine. In DNA form, the CDR3 reads TGTGCCAGCAGCTTGAGGGATCAGAACACCGGGGAGCTGTTTTTT. Protein sequence: CASSLRDQNTGELFF.